Detailed here is one T cell receptor beta chain. Its antigen is unknown. The data were obtained in a study of cytomegalovirus exposure and HLA in healthy donors. Study observations and caveats: Upon later analysis, TCR association rates were observed to vary by HLA locus, being highest for DRB1 and lowest for HLA-C. According to a later analysis, donors in an Asian-associated ancestry cluster reportedly had fewer N-insertions than the roughly 670-donor mean. With later analysis, a missense DCLRE1C variant became linked to TCR beta V- and J-gene trimming.

The PCR contained 60 Vbeta and 13 Jbeta primers. Some clones are missing from TCRdb's copy, which holds only in-frame ones; the method was immunoSEQ multiplex PCR. The sample yields about 77,000 clones, approximately 80% seen once. The CDR3 consists of 15 residues. J gave up 2 bases and V 6 bases, and 6 bases lay outside the gene matches. In germline, CDR1 is MNHEY, CDR2 SVGAGI. The rearrangement uses TRBV6-5 and TRBJ1-5, with TRBD1 matching 8 bases. The sequenced material came from PBMCs. The TCR sequence derives from a middle-aged man in good health and CMV-seronegative. The chain's CDR3 is CASRRQGLGNQPQHF. Here the CDR3 DNA reads TGTGCCAGCAGAAGACAGGGGCTAGGCAATCAGCCCCAGCATTTT.